The 25 T cell receptor beta chains below come from one sample, sequenced in a study of CD4 T cells in relation to SARS-CoV-2 and coronaviruses. Using immunoSEQ multiplex PCR, the repertoire was profiled, and TCRdb retains in-frame clones only, with some absent. Of about 36,000 clones in the sample, over 75% are singletons; the top ten hold roughly 22%. For these TCRs, the target antigens are not known. The specimen was memory CD4+ T cells from PBMCs, cultured in vitro. These receptors were taken from an adult with COVID-19.

The rearrangement links TRBV10-2 to TRBJ2-1; 7 positions match TRBD2. CDR1 and CDR2 from the germline V gene are WSHSY and SAAADI. The length of the CDR3 is 15 residues. The V segment lost 3 bases and the J segment 10 bases; nucleotides outside the gene matches: 12. The chain's CDR3 is CASSEQRGRAREQFF. In DNA form, the CDR3 reads TGCGCCAGCAGTGAACAGCGAGGGAGGGCCCGGGAGCAGTTCTTC.

This chain links TRBV7-2 with TRBJ2-5; tentative D call: TRBD2 (5 bases). Germline-derived CDR1 and CDR2 are SGHTA and FQGNSA. Trimming pared 0 bases from V and 5 bases from J, leaving 13 bases between. The CDR3 length is 15 residues. DNA of the CDR3: TGTGCCAGCAGCTTAGCCTCGGGGTCTTGGGAGACCCAGTACTTC. Translation gives CASSLASGSWETQYF. Using reference TRBV7-2 and TRBJ2-5 for the parts outside the CDR3, the full variable domain is GAGVSQSPSNKVTEKGKDVELRCDPISGHTALYWYRQSLGQGLEFLIYFQGNSAPDKSGLPSDRFSAERTGGSVSTLTIQRTQQEDSAVYLCASSLASGSWETQYFGPGTRLLVL.

For the CDR3, the DNA is TGTGCCACCAGCAGGACCGGGACTAGCGGGAGGGTAACCTACGAGCAGTACTTC. Amino acid sequence: CATSRTGTSGRVTYEQYF. The chain couples TRBV15 to TRBJ2-7, with 16 positions matching TRBD2. CDR3 length: 18 residues. Trimming at V came to 3 bases and at J to 2 bases, leaving 7 bases not matched to a gene. Germline V CDR1 and CDR2: LNHNV, YYDKDF (reference sequence).

The rearrangement uses TRBV10-1 and TRBJ2-1; the match to TRBD2 covers 10 bases. Looked up from germline, CDR1 is WNHNN and CDR2 is SYGVQD (reference sequence). The CDR3 contains 16 residues. The ends lost 6 bases at V and 3 bases at J; junction bases unmatched: 8. This CDR3 is CASRQLAGRGYNEQFF. The CDR3 DNA is TGCGCCAGCAGACAACTAGCGGGACGCGGCTACAATGAGCAGTTCTTC.

The V call is TRBV30, the J call TRBJ1-3; D uncertain. The CDR3 length is 13 residues. V lost 0 bases, J lost 8 bases, and 11 bases lay in between. Germline CDR1 GTSNPN, CDR2 SVGIG (reference sequence). CDR3 loop: CAWSVGRADTIYF. The CDR3 DNA follows: TGTGCCTGGAGTGTAGGGAGGGCTGACACCATATATTTT.

The table lists this clone with a few counts. V gene TRBV30 combines with J gene TRBJ2-2, with 12 bases aligning to TRBD2. Per germline, CDR1 GTSNPN and CDR2 SVGIG (reference sequence). Trimming removed 1 base from V and 5 bases from J; junction bases left unmatched: 5. CDR3 size: 16 residues. The CDR3 DNA is TGTGCCTGGAGTGATCGACTAGCGGGAGATACCGGGGAGCTGTTTTTT. Protein: CAWSDRLAGDTGELFF.

J is TRBJ2-2 and V is TRBV28; 8 bases map to TRBD2. Germline CDR1 and CDR2: MDHEN and SYDVKM. The CDR3 runs to 16 residues. The J segment lost 8 bases and the V segment lost 5 bases, leaving 13 bases of the junction unmatched. The DNA of the CDR3 is TGTGCCAGCAGTGGGGGAGCGGGAGCGAATCGGGGGGAGCTGTTTTTT. Its translation is CASSGGAGANRGELFF.

Remarks on this clone: The sample holds other DNA sequences that translate to the same CDR3. The chain combines TRBV27 with TRBJ1-2; 8 bases align to TRBD1. The CDR3 covers 12 residues. V trimming: 5 bases; J trimming: 5 bases; junction bases outside the gene matches: 1. Germline loops: CDR1 MNHEY, CDR2 SMNVEV (reference sequence). The CDR3 region is CASSGQGYGYTF. CDR3 DNA: TGTGCCAGCAGTGGACAGGGTTATGGCTACACCTTC.

This clone came up a few times. The V gene is TRBV30, the J gene TRBJ1-6, with 8 nucleotides matching TRBD1. The CDR3 is 13 amino acids. J gave up 8 bases and V 5 bases, and 5 bases lay outside the gene matches. Looked up from germline, CDR1 is GTSNPN and CDR2 is SVGIG (reference sequence). The CDR3 sequence is CAWEGQEDSPLHF. The CDR3 DNA sequence: TGTGCCTGGGAGGGACAGGAAGATTCACCCCTCCACTTT.

This clone came up a few times. V is TRBV3-1 (or the pseudogene TRBV3-2) and J is TRBJ2-7, with D uncertain. This CDR3 is 11 amino acids long. The V gene lost 2 bases and the J gene lost 5 bases, with 4 bases spanning the gap. Germline CDR1 LGHDT, CDR2 YNNKEL (reference sequence). The CDR3 DNA reads TGTGCCAGCAGCCAATCTGACGAGCAGTACTTC. Its translation is CASSQSDEQYF.

V gene TRBV28 combines with J gene TRBJ2-3, with 8 bases identical to TRBD2. After removal of 6 bases from V and 2 bases from J, the junction contained 7 bases not matched to a gene. The germline V gene has CDR1 MDHEN and CDR2 SYDVKM. This CDR3 contains 15 residues. CDR3 coding DNA: TGTGCCAGCAGCATCAGCGGGAGAGTCACAGATACGCAGTATTTT. Its translation is CASSISGRVTDTQYF.

The CDR3 is CASSTGYDEQFF. CDR3 DNA: TGTGCCAGCTCAACAGGGTACGATGAGCAGTTCTTC. This chain connects TRBV18 to TRBJ2-1; possible D gene TRBD1, 6 bases. The CDR3 totals 12 residues. V was shortened by 5 bases and J by 8 bases, with 10 bases between the two germline ends. Germline values: CDR1 KGHSH, CDR2 LQKENI.

The rearrangement joins TRBV6-1 to TRBJ2-1; 7 bases map to TRBD2. Germline assignment: CDR1 MNHNS and CDR2 SASEGT. J gave up 8 bases and V 1 base, and 5 bases lay outside the gene matches. CDR3 length: 14 amino acids. The CDR3 sequence is CASSEVAGDYEQFF. The CDR3 DNA reads as TGTGCCAGCAGTGAAGTTGCGGGAGACTATGAGCAGTTCTTC.

The rearrangement links TRBV10-3 to TRBJ2-3, with D hard to call. This CDR3 comprises 13 residues. Trimming pared 10 bases from V and 0 bases from J, leaving 11 bases between. Germline V gene sequence: CDR1 ENHRY, CDR2 SYGVKD. The CDR3 loop reads CATQQLSTDTQYF. CDR3 nucleotide sequence: TGTGCCACCCAACAACTTAGCACAGATACGCAGTATTTT.

The chain couples TRBV6-1 to TRBJ2-7; D is perhaps TRBD1 or TRBD2 (6 bases each). The CDR3 contains 15 residues. Germline V CDR1 and CDR2: MNHNS, SASEGT. The ends were cut back, 2 bases at V and 6 bases at J, with 17 bases in the middle. CDR3 amino acids: CASSERRGERGEQYF. In nucleotides, the CDR3 is TGTGCCAGCAGTGAAAGGAGGGGGGAGAGGGGCGAGCAGTACTTC.

The chain combines TRBV10-3 with TRBJ2-7; D is unresolved. V was cut by 3 bases and J by 2 bases, with 14 bases left in between. There are 15 residues in the CDR3. CDR1 is ENHRY and CDR2 is SYGVKD in the germline V gene. This chain's CDR3 is CAISDGRVGTYEQYF. The CDR3 DNA follows: TGTGCCATCAGTGACGGTCGCGTTGGGACCTACGAGCAGTACTTC.

This clone was counted a single time. The rearrangement links TRBV11-2 to TRBJ2-7, with 9 nucleotides matching TRBD1. This CDR3 comprises 15 residues. Germline V CDR1 and CDR2: SGHAT, FQNNGV. V lost 5 bases and J lost 3; bases outside the gene matches: 8. DNA for the CDR3: TGTGCCAGCAGCCGCTCGGGACAGGGTGGCTACGAGCAGTACTTC. Amino acids: CASSRSGQGGYEQYF. Supplemented by reference TRBV11-2 and TRBJ2-7, the full variable domain reads EAGVAQSPRYKIIEKRQSVAFWCNPISGHATLYWYQQILGQGPKLLIQFQNNGVVDDSQLPKDRFSAERLKGVDSTLKIQPAKLEDSAVYLCASSRSGQGGYEQYFGPGTRLTVT.

This clone has a single count. This sequence joins TRBV19 and TRBJ1-2, with D perhaps TRBD1 (6 bases). The germline gives CDR1 LNHDA, CDR2 SQIVND (reference sequence). The V end was cut by 5 bases, the J end by 4 bases, with 17 bases between. The CDR3 extends over 15 amino acids. In DNA, the CDR3 is TGTGCCAGTAGTCAGAGACAGGAGAGTTCCTATGGCTACACCTTC. Protein product: CASSQRQESSYGYTF.

The gene calls are TRBV29-1 and TRBJ1-4, with D tentatively TRBD1 (5 bases). The ends were cut back, 0 bases at V and 7 bases at J, with 9 bases in the middle. The CDR3 runs 13 residues. The germline V gene encodes CDR1 SQVTM and CDR2 ANQGSEA. The CDR3 sequence is CSVEDHQGEKLFF. CDR3 sequence (DNA): TGCAGCGTTGAAGATCATCAGGGTGAAAAACTGTTTTTT. Drawing the rest from reference TRBV29-1 and TRBJ1-4, the complete variable domain is SAVISQKPSRDICQRGTSLTIQCQVDSQVTMMFWYRQQPGQSLTLIATANQGSEATYESGFVIDKFPISRPNLTFSTLTVSNMSPEDSSIYLCSVEDHQGEKLFFGSGTQLSVL.

The rearrangement links TRBV5-1 to TRBJ2-5; possibly TRBD1 for D (5 bases). Trimming took off 0 bases at V and 4 bases at J, with 10 bases between the two ends. This CDR3 region has 14 residues. Germline assignment: CDR1 SGHRS and CDR2 YFSETQ. In DNA, the CDR3 is TGCGCCAGCAGCTTGGATTCAAGGGGAGAGACCCAGTACTTC. This translates into CASSLDSRGETQYF. Looking up the rest from reference TRBV5-1 and TRBJ2-5 gives the full variable domain: KAGVTQTPRYLIKTRGQQVTLSCSPISGHRSVSWYQQTPGQGLQFLFEYFSETQRNKGNFPGRFSGRQFSNSRSEMNVSTLELGDSALYLCASSLDSRGETQYFGPGTRLLVL.

This chain links TRBV30 with TRBJ2-2; possibly TRBD1 for D (6 bases). The germline V gene encodes CDR1 GTSNPN and CDR2 SVGIG (reference sequence). Deletions cut 0 bases from V and 6 bases from J, with 8 bases between. There are 13 residues in the CDR3. CDR3 sequence: CAWSVRGSGELFF. CDR3 bases: TGTGCCTGGAGTGTTAGGGGGTCCGGGGAGCTGTTTTTT.

The chain uses TRBV7-3 and TRBJ2-7; D call uncertain. The CDR3 runs 14 residues. Germline CDR1 and CDR2: SGHTA and FQGTGA. Trimming shortened V by 5 bases and J by 0 bases, and 11 bases separated the two germline ends. The CDR3 sequence: CASSPLADSYEQYF. DNA for the CDR3: TGTGCCAGCAGCCCCTTGGCAGACTCCTACGAGCAGTACTTC.

The chain recombines TRBV29-1 with TRBJ1-1; D is ambiguous. Per germline, CDR1 SQVTM and CDR2 ANQGSEA. V was shortened by 4 bases and J by 2 bases, with 11 bases between the two germline ends. This CDR3 is 13 amino acids long. Written as DNA, the CDR3 is TGCAGCGTTGGAGCCCAAATTAACACTGAAGCTTTCTTT. Translation gives CSVGAQINTEAFF. The full variable domain, its missing parts supplied by reference TRBV29-1 and TRBJ1-1, is SAVISQKPSRDICQRGTSLTIQCQVDSQVTMMFWYRQQPGQSLTLIATANQGSEATYESGFVIDKFPISRPNLTFSTLTVSNMSPEDSSIYLCSVGAQINTEAFFGQGTRLTVV.

The V call is TRBV5-1, the J call TRBJ1-6; D is undetermined. This CDR3 region has 13 residues. Trimming cost V 5 bases and J 0 bases, with 3 bases left between them. Germline V gene sequence: CDR1 SGHRS, CDR2 YFSETQ. In nucleotides, the CDR3 is TGCGCCAGCAGAAGCTCCTATAATTCACCCCTCCACTTT. Its translation is CASRSSYNSPLHF.

This clone was detected a few times. The chain carries TRBV2 and TRBJ1-2; TRBD1 matches 8 bases. This CDR3 region has 15 residues. The junction had 8 bases not matched to a gene; V was cut back by 3 bases and J by 5 bases. From germline, CDR1 is SNHLY and CDR2 FYNNEI. CDR3 bases: TGTGCCAGCAGTGATCTGGCAGGGGGCCGATATGGCTACACCTTC. Translation: CASSDLAGGRYGYTF.